The 8 T cell receptor beta chains listed next were all sequenced from one sample in a study of molecular identifiers for immune sequencing clone quantification. TCRdb fed the PCR reads into MiXCR, producing one record per CDR3 protein. The sample carries hundreds of thousands of distinct CDR3 sequences, 25% recorded once. The sequenced material came from naive CD8+ T cells from blood, with Jurkat cell RNA spiked in. Subset given: FACS-sorted CD8+CD4-CCR7+CD45RA+ naive T cells. All receptors come from a human donor in good health. Some libraries in this study had Jurkat cell RNA spiked in.

As concerns this clonotype: A single base separates this from a much larger clone, so it may be a read error. The rearrangement joins TRBV4-1 to TRBJ2-5; no firm D call. Germline loops: CDR1 MGHRA, CDR2 YSYEKL. This CDR3 contains 12 residues. CDR3 residues: CASGQDRRTQYF. The DNA of the CDR3 is TGCGCCAGCGGCCAAGATAGGAGGACCCAGTACTTC.

On this clonotype: This could be a read error, since a much larger clone is one nucleotide away. The V call is TRBV10-3, the J call TRBJ2-6; D not certain. Germline CDR1 is ENHRY and CDR2 is SYGVKD. CDR3 length: 14 amino acids. Here the CDR3 reads CATSANPGANVLTF. The DNA for the CDR3 is TGTGCCACCAGTGCCAACCCAGGAGCCAACGTCCTGACTTTC.

The gene calls are TRBV28 and TRBJ1-5; the match to TRBD1 covers 7 bases. This CDR3 spans 17 amino acids. V lost 5 bases, J lost 5 bases, and 15 bases stayed unmatched. Germline V CDR1 and CDR2: MDHEN, SYDVKM. DNA for the CDR3: TGTGCCAGCAGTGTAATAATGGGGACAGACTTTGATCAGCCCCAGCATTTT. It translates to CASSVIMGTDFDQPQHF.

A single count supports this clonotype. This chain uses TRBV27 with TRBJ2-1, with D hard to call. Deletions cut 3 bases from V and 12 bases from J, with 15 bases between. The CDR3 spans 13 residues. Germline V gene data show CDR1 as MNHEY and CDR2 as SMNVEV (reference sequence). In nucleotides, the CDR3 is TGTGCCAGCAGTTTCGTCTGGGGATCCGCGCAGTTCTTC. Its protein is CASSFVWGSAQFF.

This clonotype was detected a few times. This chain uses TRBV4-3 with TRBJ2-1; D remains unclear. Germline CDR1 LGHNA, CDR2 YSLEER. The V and J ends lost 0 bases and 2 bases respectively, with 14 bases between them. CDR3 length: 17 amino acids. The CDR3 reads CASSQDFRTGTYNEQFF. DNA of the CDR3: TGCGCCAGCAGCCAAGATTTTCGGACGGGTACCTACAATGAGCAGTTCTTC.

The V call is TRBV5-4, the J call TRBJ1-4; D is perhaps TRBD1 (6 bases). The CDR3 loop spans 15 amino acids. Deletions cut 4 bases from V and 5 bases from J, with 15 bases between. Germline CDR1 is SGHNT and CDR2 is YYREEE (reference sequence). The CDR3 DNA sequence: TGTGCCAGCAGCCCAAGCCCAGGGGAAAATGAAAAACTGTTTTTT. Protein: CASSPSPGENEKLFF.

The gene calls are TRBV24-1 and TRBJ2-1; D ambiguous. The CDR3 consists of 13 residues. V lost 6 bases and J lost 7, with 12 bases in between. Germline assignment: CDR1 KGHDR and CDR2 SFDVKD. The CDR3 spells CATSIGVGNEQFF. The CDR3 DNA follows: TGTGCCACCAGTATAGGAGTGGGGAATGAGCAGTTCTTC.

This clonotype was counted between two and nine times. A read error may be the cause here, since a much bigger clone is one base away. The chain has TRBV28 and TRBJ2-7, with D hard to call. This CDR3 is built from 11 residues. Germline values: CDR1 MDHEN, CDR2 SYDVKM. V was clipped by 3 bases and J by 9 bases, with 9 bases between them. The CDR3 loop is CASSFGSVQYF. The CDR3 coding sequence is TGTGCCAGCAGTTTCGGCTCCGTGCAGTACTTC.